This T cell receptor (beta chain) was sequenced for a study of radiation and T cells in renal cell carcinoma. Time point denoted: blood 4 weeks post-SBRT, at nephrectomy. Sample treatment: 15 Gy SBRT to primary tumor, nephrectomy 4 weeks later. Radiation-treated patients gave blood at baseline, week 2 and week 4. Libraries were prepared by immunoSEQ multiplex PCR; TCRdb keeps only in-frame clonotypes and omits some of them. The sample includes tens of thousands of clones, around four fifths seen only once; the top ten take about 2.4%. With respect to this clone: Its antigen is not identified. One end of the junction does not line up with germline, which may come from a read error.

In germline, CDR1 is LGHNT, CDR2 FRNRAP. The CDR3 sequence is 17 residues long. The study, taken as a whole, reports: Top tumor clonotypes rose in blood 2 weeks post-radiation, then contracted.

This clonotype originated in a woman aged 60-70 years with renal cell carcinoma. Sequenced material: blood, taken from a patient whose treatment included radiotherapy and nephrectomy. The chain links TRBV12-5 to TRBJ2-5; D is undetermined. The CDR3 loop reads CASGLGIGSAYQETQYF. As DNA, the CDR3 is TGTGCTAGTGGATTGGGAATCGGGTCGGCTTACCAAGAGACCCAGTACTTC.